This TCR beta chain derives from a study of shared clonotypes between healthy human individuals. Study-wide points: When compared with the clonotypes that were shared by all four sorted-subset donors, the non-shared clonotypes turned out to have lower generation probabilities.

In germline, CDR1 is SGHTA, CDR2 FQGNSA. The CDR3 spans 15 residues. V shed 2 bases and J shed 3 bases, with 14 bases lying between them. Naive-designated CD8 cells lacked CD45RO, were positively enriched for CCR7, and omitted terminally differentiated effector memory CD45RA+ cells. All donors were Caucasian adults living in Nashville, Tennessee. Splitting of each subset's genomic DNA was done evenly across several immunoSEQ plates. The data were produced by immunoSEQ multiplex PCR, yet TCRdb's version contains in-frame clones alone and is incomplete. The table shows roughly 2 million clones, with about 95% occurring only once. In regard to this clone: Its antigen is currently unknown.

The V and J genes are TRBV7-2 and TRBJ2-7; maybe TRBD2 (5 bases). The clonotype comes from a young man in good health. Sequencing was carried out using naive CD8+ T cells sorted from blood. For the CDR3, the DNA is TGTGCCAGCAGCTTATCTGTCGGGGTGGGCTACGAGCAGTACTTC. Translation gives CASSLSVGVGYEQYF.